These 21 T cell receptor beta chains share one sample of origin, sequenced in a study of Tregs in tolerant kidney transplant recipients. TCRdb's copy holds only in-frame clones and misses some; the assay was immunoSEQ multiplex PCR. The sample has about 30,000 clones. This sample comprised CD8+ T cells from blood, obtained before the transplant. Receptors were obtained from a human donor who received a combined kidney and bone marrow transplant.

Comments on this clone: The read terminates 3 residues ahead of where the CDR3 ends, so the germline J gene completes it. The chain carries TRBV7-9 and TRBJ1-2; D gene unclear. The CDR3 is 11 amino acids. Germline V gives CDR1 SEHNR, CDR2 FQNEAQ (reference sequence). Trimming left V 1 base short and J 7 bases short, with 4 bases between. CDR3 bases read: TGTGCCAGCAGCTTAGAGGGTGGC. As protein: CASSLEGG. The complete CDR3 reads CASSLEGGYTF.

A remark on this clone: The read comes to an end 3 residues before the CDR3 does, leaving the germline J gene to fill in the end. The gene calls are TRBV6-2 or TRBV6-3 and TRBJ1-2; the D is unclear. Trimming took off 4 bases at V and 0 bases at J, with 9 bases between the two ends. The CDR3 is made up of 14 amino acids. From germline, CDR1 is MNHEY and CDR2 SVGEGT. The CDR3 loop reads CASSSGLANYGYTF. Incomplete CDR3 DNA: TGTGCCAGCAGTTCTGGACTAGCTAACTATGGC.

As concerns this clone: The CDR3 goes on 3 residues after the read ends, and that part is filled in from the germline J gene. The V call is TRBV29-1, the J call TRBJ2-1, with 10 positions matching TRBD1. CDR1 is SQVTM and CDR2 is ANQGSEA in the germline V gene. The CDR3 sequence is 12 residues long. V was clipped by 1 base and J by 9 bases; unmatched bases: 0. The part of the CDR3 DNA that was read is TGCAGCGTTGAAGGGACAGGGGGTGAG. It codes for CSVEGTGGE. The entire CDR3 sequence reads CSVEGTGGEQFF.

Comments on this clone: With the read ending 3 residues before the CDR3 end, the germline J gene is used to fill in that end. The chain couples TRBV19 to TRBJ1-2, with 8 bases identical to TRBD1. CDR1 LNHDA and CDR2 SQIVND come from the germline V gene (reference sequence). V was clipped by 7 bases and J by 6 bases; unmatched bases: 10. The CDR3 sequence is 14 residues long. The part of the CDR3 DNA that was read is TGTGCCAGTACCGCACAGACAGGGGTGGATGGC. Its translation is CASTAQTGVDG. The CDR3 in its entirety is CASTAQTGVDGYTF.

The part of the CDR3 DNA that was read is TGCAGCGTAAAGGGACACCTGAACACTGAA. This codes for CSVKGHLNTE. The CDR3 as a whole reads CSVKGHLNTEAFF. The chain employs TRBV29-1 and TRBJ1-1, with TRBD1 as a possible D gene (6 bases). The CDR3 end falls 3 residues outside the read, so it is completed with the germline J gene. The CDR3 spans 13 residues. Germline CDR1 SQVTM, CDR2 ANQGSEA. V was cut by 6 bases and J by 0 bases, with 11 bases left in between.

With respect to this clone: The read terminates 3 residues ahead of where the CDR3 ends, so the germline J gene completes it. This chain links TRBV20-1 with TRBJ2-7; 11 nucleotides align to TRBD2. CDR3 size: 16 residues. V was clipped by 3 bases and J by 2 bases; unmatched bases: 9. CDR1 is DFQATT and CDR2 is SNEGSKA in the germline V gene (reference sequence). CDR3 amino acids: CSARGGLAEHPYEQYF. CDR3 bases read: TGCAGTGCTAGGGGGGGACTAGCGGAACACCCCTACGAG.

By frequency, this clone registers medium-sized. The CDR3 end is not reached by the read, which stops 3 residues before it; the germline J gene fills it in. This chain connects TRBV19 to TRBJ2-3, with 14 bases lining up with TRBD2. The J segment lost 4 bases and the V segment lost 10 bases, leaving 10 bases of the junction unmatched. The CDR3 totals 16 residues. Per germline, CDR1 LNHDA and CDR2 SQIVND (reference sequence). The CDR3 is CATTGTSGSYADTQYF. CDR3 DNA (partial): TGTGCCACGACCGGGACTAGCGGGAGCTACGCAGATACG. Full variable domain (missing parts from reference TRBV19 and TRBJ2-3): DGGITQSPKYLFRKEGQNVTLSCEQNLNHDAMYWYRQDPGQGLRLIYYSQIVNDFQKGDIAEGYSVSREKKESFPLTVTSAQKNPTAFYLCATTGTSGSYADTQYFGPGTRLTVL.

As to this clone: The DNA ends 3 residues before the CDR3 does, and the rest of the CDR3 is filled in from the germline J gene. This chain connects TRBV2 to TRBJ2-3; 10 bases are shared with TRBD2. With 2 bases clipped from V and 2 bases from J, the junction kept 7 bases outside the gene matches. Per germline, CDR1 SNHLY and CDR2 FYNNEI. The CDR3 has 17 amino acids. CDR3 DNA (partial): TGTGCCAGCAGTGAATCCCTAGCGGGGGACTACACAGATACG. Amino acid sequence: CASSESLAGDYTDT. The complete CDR3 sequence is CASSESLAGDYTDTQYF.

Remarks on this clone: The CDR3 end lies 3 residues beyond the end of the read and is filled in from the germline J gene. This sequence joins TRBV20-1 and TRBJ2-1; 13 bases align to TRBD2. This CDR3 has 18 amino acids. Trimming removed 6 bases from V and 5 bases from J; junction bases left unmatched: 16. The germline V gene encodes CDR1 DFQATT and CDR2 SNEGSKA (reference sequence). Partial CDR3 DNA: TGCAGTGCCTTAACCGGACTAGCGGGAGCATGGTCCCACAATGAG. Protein sequence: CSALTGLAGAWSHNE. The full CDR3 protein is CSALTGLAGAWSHNEQFF.

In regard to this clone: The CDR3 end falls 3 residues outside the read, so it is completed with the germline J gene. The V gene is TRBV5-1, the J gene TRBJ1-1; perhaps TRBD1 as D (6 bases). Germline V gene sequence: CDR1 SGHRS, CDR2 YFSETQ. V lost 0 bases, J lost 4 bases, and 10 bases lay in between. This CDR3 has 14 residues. This chain's CDR3 is CASSLVQGGTEAFF. The sequenced part of the CDR3 DNA is TGCGCCAGCAGCTTGGTACAAGGGGGCACTGAA.

As for this clone: Coverage ceases 3 residues before the CDR3 finishes, and the germline J gene fills in the end. This chain links TRBV20-1 with TRBJ2-7, with 10 bases aligning to TRBD2. This CDR3 spans 17 amino acids. Looked up from germline, CDR1 is DFQATT and CDR2 is SNEGSKA (reference sequence). V dropped 0 bases and J dropped 5; count of bases not matched to a gene: 13. CDR3 region: CSARDGLADFQGHEQYF. CDR3 DNA (partial): TGCAGTGCTAGAGACGGACTAGCGGATTTTCAGGGGCACGAG.

Worth noting for this clone: Read data end 3 residues before the CDR3 end; the end is taken from the germline J gene. The V gene is TRBV11-2, the J gene TRBJ2-7; 9 bases map to TRBD1. The V gene's germline CDR1 is SGHAT and CDR2 FQNNGV. This CDR3 contains 15 residues. Trimming at V came to 1 base and at J to 4 bases, leaving 5 bases not matched to a gene. This CDR3 is CASSLGTGQGYEQYF. Partial CDR3 DNA: TGTGCCAGCAGCTTAGGGACGGGACAGGGATACGAG.

With regard to this clone: The DNA ends 3 residues before the CDR3 does, and the rest of the CDR3 is filled in from the germline J gene. This CDR3 is also generated by other DNA sequences in the sample. The rearrangement uses TRBV29-1 and TRBJ1-1; D is unresolved. V lost 4 bases and J 5 bases, leaving 5 bases between the germline ends. Germline V gene sequence: CDR1 SQVTM, CDR2 ANQGSEA. This CDR3 has 10 residues. CDR3 in amino acids: CSVVSTEAFF. The sequenced CDR3 bases are TGCAGCGTTGTTAGTACTGAA.

As concerns this clone: The read terminates 3 residues before the CDR3 end, so the remaining end is supplied by the germline J gene. This chain uses TRBV20-1 with TRBJ2-1; D might be TRBD2 (6 bases). CDR1 DFQATT and CDR2 SNEGSKA come from the germline V gene (reference sequence). The CDR3 has 15 residues. V was clipped by 6 bases and J by 6 bases, with 21 bases between them. Here the CDR3 reads CSAPPVGGPFNEQFF. CDR3 bases read: TGCAGTGCCCCCCCGGTCGGGGGACCTTTCAATGAG.

Partial CDR3 DNA: TGCGCCAGCAGTGAGTCCCAGCGGGTTTTAGGGTCCTACGAG. Residues: CASSESQRVLGSYE. The full CDR3 protein is CASSESQRVLGSYEQYF. V gene TRBV10-2 combines with J gene TRBJ2-7; a possible D gene is TRBD2 (6 bases). Coverage ceases 3 residues before the CDR3 finishes, and the germline J gene fills in the end. This CDR3 region has 17 residues. Trimming removed 0 bases at V and 1 base at J, with 16 bases between. Germline loops: CDR1 WSHSY, CDR2 SAAADI.

Points on this clone: The CDR3 goes on 3 residues after the read ends, and that part is filled in from the germline J gene. The J gene is TRBJ1-1, the V gene TRBV19; 8 bases are a match to TRBD1. J was trimmed by 7 bases and V by 8 bases; bases with no gene match: 6. CDR1 is LNHDA, CDR2 SQIVND, per germline (reference sequence). The CDR3 spans 12 residues. The DNA read from the CDR3 is TGTGCCAGTGGCCAGGGGGCGGGTGAA. This gives the protein CASGQGAGE. The full CDR3 is CASGQGAGEAFF.

On this clone itself: Read data end 3 residues before the CDR3 end; the end is taken from the germline J gene. The chain employs TRBV2 and TRBJ1-5; TRBD1 agrees at 7 bases. V gave up 2 bases and J gave up 4 bases; unmatched junction bases: 8. Germline CDR1 reads SNHLY; CDR2 reads FYNNEI. This CDR3 is built from 16 residues. The DNA read from the CDR3 is TGTGCCAGCAGTGAACCGTTGGACAGGAGAAATCAGCCC. This gives the protein CASSEPLDRRNQP. The whole CDR3 protein is CASSEPLDRRNQPQHF.

As concerns this clone: The missing CDR3 end, 3 residues past where the read stops, is filled in from the germline J gene. The chain combines TRBV29-1 with TRBJ2-2, with 12 bases lining up with TRBD1. Per the germline V gene, CDR1 is SQVTM and CDR2 is ANQGSEA. The V gene end was trimmed by 4 bases and the J gene end by 6 bases; junction bases not matched to a gene: 12. The CDR3 sequence is 17 residues long. The sequenced CDR3 bases are TGCAGCGTTGTGCCCCGGGACAGGGGGCCATTCCCCGGGGAG. Translating it yields CSVVPRDRGPFPGE. The CDR3 reads in full as CSVVPRDRGPFPGELFF.

As to this clone: Read sequence stops 3 residues before the CDR3 end, and the germline J gene provides the missing end. This chain joins TRBV29-1 and TRBJ2-1; the match to TRBD2 covers 8 bases. CDR1 is SQVTM, CDR2 ANQGSEA, per germline. The CDR3 has 17 residues. The V segment lost 2 bases and the J segment 8 bases; nucleotides outside the gene matches: 17. CDR3 DNA, as far as it was read: TGCAGCGTTGAAACCGGGAGGGTGGACAGCCGCGAATATGAG. Translating it yields CSVETGRVDSREYE. The entire CDR3 protein is CSVETGRVDSREYEQFF.

As for this clone: The CDR3 extends 3 residues past the end of the read, so its final part is completed from the germline J gene. The chain has TRBV6-7 and TRBJ1-4; tentative D call: TRBD1 (5 bases). TRBV6-7 is noted as an ORF with a role that remains uncertain. Trimming took 2 bases from V and 8 from J, leaving 18 bases between them. The CDR3 is 16 amino acids. The CDR3 here is CASSYLFAGPGEKLFF. The sequenced CDR3 bases are TGTGCCAGCAGTTACCTCTTCGCAGGGCCAGGGGAAAAA.

As for this clone: Read sequence stops 3 residues before the CDR3 end, and the germline J gene provides the missing end. The J gene is TRBJ2-7, the V gene TRBV7-6; D gene ambiguous. The CDR3 loop spans 13 amino acids. The V end was cut by 1 base, the J end by 2 bases, with 6 bases between. Germline CDR1 and CDR2: SGHVS and FNYEAQ. The CDR3 sequence: CASSLDTTYEQYF. The DNA read from the CDR3 is TGTGCCAGCAGCTTAGACACTACCTACGAG.